The 28 T cell receptor beta chains reported below all come from one sample, sequenced in a study of blood T cell repertoires in COVID-19. Profiling relied on immunoSEQ multiplex PCR, and the TCRdb table lists in-frame clones only, not all of them. The profile shows 250,000 or so clones, roughly 88% of them singletons. The sample was peripheral blood. These receptors originate from a man older than 75 with acute or convalescent COVID-19.

This rearrangement joins TRBV14 to TRBJ1-2, with TRBD1 matching 7 bases. Looked up from germline, CDR1 is SGHDN and CDR2 is FVKESK. The CDR3 runs to 16 residues. V gave up 1 base and J gave up 6 bases; unmatched junction bases: 11. CDR3 protein: CASSQGLPRGPNGYTF. As DNA, the CDR3 is TGTGCCAGCAGCCAAGGACTTCCAAGGGGGCCCAATGGCTACACCTTC. The full variable domain, its missing parts supplied by reference TRBV14 and TRBJ1-2, is EAGVTQFPSHSVIEKGQTVTLRCDPISGHDNLYWYRRVMGKEIKFLLHFVKESKQDESGMPNNRFLAERTGGTYSTLKVQPAELEDSGVYFCASSQGLPRGPNGYTFGSGTRLTVV.

The chain employs TRBV28 and TRBJ1-2; maybe TRBD1 (5 bases). V was cut by 3 bases and J by 8 bases, with 13 bases left in between. Germline assignment: CDR1 MDHEN and CDR2 SYDVKM. The CDR3 sequence is 13 residues long. The CDR3 DNA reads TGTGCCAGCAGTTTGGAGGGGCCCCTGGGCTACACCTTC. Translated: CASSLEGPLGYTF.

The rearrangement joins TRBV5-5 to TRBJ2-7; 7 bases align to TRBD1. The CDR3 runs 14 residues. The germline CDR1 and CDR2 sequences are SGHKS and YYEKEE (reference sequence). Trimming cost V 3 bases and J 6 bases; bases outside gene matches: 9. The CDR3 coding sequence is TGTGCCAGCAGCTACCAGAGGGGGCTCGGCGAGCAGTACTTC. This sequence encodes CASSYQRGLGEQYF. The entire variable domain, with the rest obtained from reference TRBV5-5 and TRBJ2-7, is as follows: DAGVTQSPTHLIKTRGQQVTLRCSPISGHKSVSWYQQVLGQGPQFIFQYYEKEERGRGNFPDRFSARQFPNYSSELNVNALLLGDSALYLCASSYQRGLGEQYFGPGTRLTVT.

In nucleotides, the CDR3 is TGTGCCAGCAGCGTAGGATCGGGAGTATCGGGCGAGCAGTACTTC. This encodes CASSVGSGVSGEQYF. The V call is TRBV9, the J call TRBJ2-7; D is perhaps TRBD2 (6 bases). V lost 0 bases, J lost 6 bases, and 16 bases lay in between. This CDR3 has 15 amino acids. The germline V gene encodes CDR1 SGDLS and CDR2 YYNGEE.

The V call is TRBV5-6, the J call TRBJ2-1; 7 bases map to TRBD2. The CDR3 sequence is 15 residues long. Germline V gene lookup returns CDR1 SGHDT and CDR2 YYEEEE. J lost 9 bases, V lost 0 bases, and 9 bases had no gene match. The CDR3 DNA reads as TGTGCCAGCAGCTTGGGAGCGGGGCGCAGAAGTGAGCAGTTCTTC. Translated, it gives CASSLGAGRRSEQFF.

The rearrangement uses TRBV25-1 and TRBJ1-5; possible D gene TRBD1, 5 bases. Germline loops: CDR1 MGHDK, CDR2 SYGVNS. This CDR3 has 12 residues. Deletions cut 8 bases from V and 7 bases from J, with 12 bases between. Here the CDR3 reads CASSGVGQPQHF. The DNA of the CDR3 is TGTGCCAGCTCGGGGGTTGGCCAGCCCCAGCATTTT.

V and J are TRBV20-1 and TRBJ1-5; TRBD1 is a possible D gene (6 bases). Germline V gives CDR1 DFQATT, CDR2 SNEGSKA (reference sequence). The V gene lost 3 bases and the J gene lost 7 bases, with 10 bases spanning the gap. The CDR3 is 12 amino acids. The CDR3 DNA reads as TGCAGTGCTAGTCAGGGGCCCCAGCCCCAGCATTTT. It codes for CSASQGPQPQHF.

The CDR3 sequence: CASSLGIQGTEAFF. DNA for the CDR3: TGTGCCAGCTCACTGGGAATACAGGGCACTGAAGCTTTCTTT. The rearrangement links TRBV18 to TRBJ1-1; TRBD1 is a possible D gene (6 bases). This CDR3 spans 14 amino acids. The V gene lost 4 bases and the J gene lost 4 bases, with 13 bases spanning the gap. Germline V gives CDR1 KGHSH, CDR2 LQKENI.

This sequence joins TRBV5-1 and TRBJ2-2, with D unresolved. Between the trimmed V and J ends, which lost 5 bases and 10 bases, there was a span of 12 bases. CDR3 length: 12 amino acids. CDR1 and CDR2 (germline): SGHRS, YFSETQ. The CDR3, as DNA: TGCGCCAGCAGACGATACGGTGAGGAGCTGTTTTTT. Amino acids: CASRRYGEELFF.

The V gene is TRBV24-1, the J gene TRBJ1-2; 11 positions match TRBD1. The CDR3 has 14 amino acids. Unmatched junction bases numbered 5, after V lost 4 bases and J lost 8 bases. Germline-derived CDR1 and CDR2 are KGHDR and SFDVKD. As DNA, the CDR3 is TGTGCCACCAGTGACCTCGGGACAGGGGGAGGCTACACCTTC. Its protein product is CATSDLGTGGGYTF.

The chain joins TRBV3-1 (or the pseudogene TRBV3-2) to TRBJ2-7; 13 positions match TRBD2. Trimming cost V 5 bases and J 5 bases; bases outside gene matches: 6. Germline values: CDR1 LGHDT, CDR2 YNNKEL (reference sequence). This CDR3 comprises 15 residues. CDR3: CASSSWTSGSNEQYF. The CDR3 nucleotides read TGTGCCAGCAGCTCGTGGACTAGCGGGAGCAACGAGCAGTACTTC.

The chain uses TRBV4-2 and TRBJ1-5; a possible D gene is TRBD1 (5 bases). The V end was cut by 4 bases, the J end by 10 bases, with 14 bases between. The CDR3 sequence is 13 residues long. The V gene's germline CDR1 is LGHNA and CDR2 YNFKEQ. Written as DNA, the CDR3 is TGTGCCAGCAGCCTGGAACAGGTCGACCCCCAGCATTTT. It translates to CASSLEQVDPQHF.

The V gene is TRBV5-1, the J gene TRBJ2-1; 7 bases fit TRBD1. Germline values: CDR1 SGHRS, CDR2 YFSETQ. V shed 1 base and J 6 bases; nucleotides not matched to a gene: 1. The CDR3 consists of 13 residues. The CDR3, as DNA: TGCGCCAGCAGCTTGCAGGGGGTCAATGAGCAGTTCTTC. This codes for CASSLQGVNEQFF. The variable domain in full, completed from reference TRBV5-1 and TRBJ2-1, reads KAGVTQTPRYLIKTRGQQVTLSCSPISGHRSVSWYQQTPGQGLQFLFEYFSETQRNKGNFPGRFSGRQFSNSRSEMNVSTLELGDSALYLCASSLQGVNEQFFGPGTRLTVL.

The J gene is TRBJ2-1, the V gene TRBV5-4; 10 positions match TRBD1. Looked up from germline, CDR1 is SGHNT and CDR2 is YYREEE (reference sequence). Trimming removed 4 bases from V and 6 bases from J; junction bases left unmatched: 7. CDR3 size: 15 residues. CDR3 in DNA: TGTGCCAGCAGCCGCGGGACAGGGGTGGTCAATGAGCAGTTCTTC. As protein: CASSRGTGVVNEQFF.

In this sample, this clone turned up a few times. The chain carries TRBV6-5 and TRBJ1-2, with D unresolved. This CDR3 has 11 amino acids. V was shortened by 6 bases and J by 3 bases, with 5 bases between the two germline ends. CDR1 is MNHEY, CDR2 SVGAGI, per germline. Written as DNA, the CDR3 is TGTGCCAGCAGCCGAGACTATGGCTACACCTTC. Translation gives CASSRDYGYTF.

This chain links TRBV6-1 with TRBJ1-1; D gene unclear. Looked up from germline, CDR1 is MNHNS and CDR2 is SASEGT. The CDR3 has 16 residues. The germline V and J ends were trimmed by 3 bases and 1 base, with 15 bases remaining between them. The CDR3 DNA reads TGTGCCAGCAGTGAGTCCCTCACGTTGAGGAACACTGAAGCTTTCTTT. Residues: CASSESLTLRNTEAFF.

The sample holds one count of this clone. This chain joins TRBV10-3 and TRBJ2-7; D is perhaps TRBD2 (5 bases). CDR1 and CDR2 from the germline V gene are ENHRY and SYGVKD. Trimming left V 9 bases short and J 3 bases short, with 21 bases between. This CDR3 is built from 15 residues. The CDR3 DNA sequence: TGTGCCATTGGGAGTCTTAAGCGCCCCGACTACGAGCAGTACTTC. It specifies CAIGSLKRPDYEQYF.

The chain combines TRBV25-1 with TRBJ2-7; tentatively, D is TRBD1 (5 bases). V was shortened by 6 bases and J by 7 bases, with 16 bases between the two germline ends. Looked up from germline, CDR1 is MGHDK and CDR2 is SYGVNS. This CDR3 has 13 amino acids. The CDR3 reads CASSGIGASEQYF. CDR3 bases: TGTGCCAGCAGCGGAATTGGGGCCAGTGAGCAGTACTTC.

This clone was seen only once. The chain combines TRBV4-3 with TRBJ2-1, with 7 positions matching TRBD1. V was clipped by 0 bases and J by 4 bases; unmatched bases: 3. The CDR3 spans 15 residues. Germline V gene lookup returns CDR1 LGHNA and CDR2 YSLEER. CDR3 coding DNA: TGCGCCAGCAGCCAAGAGGGGACAGCTTACAATGAGCAGTTCTTC. Translating gives CASSQEGTAYNEQFF.

The V call is TRBV3-1 (or the pseudogene TRBV3-2), the J call TRBJ1-6, with 7 bases fitting TRBD1. Losses at the gene ends were 3 bases for V and 9 bases for J; bases not matched to a gene: 14. CDR3 length: 17 residues. Germline CDR1 is LGHDT and CDR2 is YNNKEL (reference sequence). CDR3 residues: CASSHVSRQGSVSPLHF. DNA for the CDR3: TGTGCCAGCAGCCATGTATCGAGACAGGGTTCGGTTTCACCCCTCCACTTT.

This clone was observed once. The rearrangement links TRBV28 to TRBJ2-7, with 13 bases that match TRBD2. Germline CDR1 and CDR2: MDHEN and SYDVKM. This CDR3 is 13 amino acids long. V lost 10 bases to trimming and J lost 4 bases; unmatched junction nucleotides: 4. The CDR3 region is CATRTSGRYEQYF. The CDR3 coding sequence is TGTGCCACCCGGACTAGCGGGAGATACGAGCAGTACTTC.

The rearrangement joins TRBV6-5 to TRBJ2-7; D unclear. Germline CDR1 and CDR2: MNHEY and SVGAGI. This CDR3 contains 14 residues. V was clipped by 10 bases and J by 4 bases, with 20 bases between them. The CDR3 loop is CATSETHLLYEQYF. CDR3 DNA sequence: TGTGCCACCTCCGAGACTCACCTCCTTTACGAGCAGTACTTC.

This clone came up a few times. V usage is TRBV6-5 and J usage is TRBJ1-3; no reliable D call. The length of the CDR3 is 12 residues. The V end was cut by 6 bases, the J end by 15 bases, with 18 bases between. In germline, CDR1 is MNHEY, CDR2 SVGAGI. CDR3 protein: CASRTGTSPEYF. The CDR3, as DNA: TGTGCCAGCAGAACGGGTACGTCGCCCGAATATTTT.

The chain links TRBV28 to TRBJ2-5; possibly TRBD2 for D (5 bases). Trimming stripped 3 bases from V and 1 base from J, with 15 bases between. Germline CDR1 reads MDHEN; CDR2 reads SYDVKM. This CDR3 contains 16 residues. CDR3 nucleotide sequence: TGTGCCAGCAGTTTGGGGTCGAGAGGACTCCAAGAGACCCAGTACTTC. It translates to CASSLGSRGLQETQYF.

This chain uses TRBV28 with TRBJ2-2, with TRBD1 matching 8 bases. The CDR3 length is 14 residues. Germline V gene sequence: CDR1 MDHEN, CDR2 SYDVKM. With 8 bases clipped from V and 4 bases from J, the junction kept 6 bases outside the gene matches. This CDR3 reads CASGEDRATGELFF. As DNA, the CDR3 is TGTGCCAGCGGCGAGGACAGGGCCACCGGGGAGCTGTTTTTT. The full variable domain, its missing parts supplied by reference TRBV28 and TRBJ2-2, is DVKVTQSSRYLVKRTGEKVFLECVQDMDHENMFWYRQDPGLGLRLIYFSYDVKMKEKGDIPEGYSVSREKKERFSLILESASTNQTSMYLCASGEDRATGELFFGEGSRLTVL.

This clone appeared once. The rearrangement uses TRBV2 and TRBJ1-2; D unresolved. This CDR3 region has 13 residues. Germline V lookup: CDR1 SNHLY, CDR2 FYNNEI. V was cut by 2 bases and J by 4 bases, with 8 bases left in between. The CDR3 DNA reads TGTGCCAGCAGTGAAAGTCGGGGCTATGGCTACACCTTC. Its translation is CASSESRGYGYTF.

This rearrangement joins TRBV4-2 to TRBJ2-5; 7 bases align to TRBD1. The CDR3 contains 14 residues. Germline V lookup: CDR1 LGHNA, CDR2 YNFKEQ. After removal of 1 base from V and 5 bases from J, the junction contained 4 bases not matched to a gene. As DNA, the CDR3 is TGTGCCAGCAGCCAAGGAGGGGGCGGTGAGACCCAGTACTTC. Its protein product is CASSQGGGGETQYF.

This clone was counted a single time. This chain connects TRBV6-2 or TRBV6-3 to TRBJ2-5, with 9 nucleotides matching TRBD2. Losses at the gene ends were 2 bases for V and 5 bases for J; bases not matched to a gene: 9. The CDR3 has 16 amino acids. Germline-derived CDR1 and CDR2 are MNHEY and SVGEGT. The CDR3 DNA follows: TGTGCCAGCAGTTACGGTTGGGTAGCGGGGGAGGAGACCCAGTACTTC. This encodes CASSYGWVAGEETQYF.